These 30 T cell receptor beta chains came from one sample sequenced in a study of cytomegalovirus exposure and HLA in healthy donors. PCR primers comprised 60 Vbeta and 13 Jbeta primers. Measured with immunoSEQ multiplex PCR; TCRdb has only the in-frame clones, and not every one. The sample gives 55,000 to 85,000 clones, 60% to 80% of which show up once; around an eighth is in the top ten. The source material was PBMCs. These receptors all come from a woman in her forties in good health and CMV-seropositive.

This clone was recorded once. The chain has TRBV18 and TRBJ2-3; 8 nucleotides line up with TRBD2. The CDR3 is 15 residues long. With V trimmed by 2 bases and J by 5 bases, 6 bases remained unmatched. Germline CDR1 is KGHSH and CDR2 is LQKENI. CDR3 loop: CASSPGTSQQDTQYF. The CDR3 coding sequence is TGTGCCAGCTCACCAGGGACTAGTCAACAAGATACGCAGTATTTT.

V is TRBV2 and J is TRBJ2-1; TRBD2 matches 9 bases. Germline trimming cut 1 base from V and 8 bases from J; bases unmatched to any gene: 6. This CDR3 spans 15 amino acids. From germline, CDR1 is SNHLY and CDR2 FYNNEI. The CDR3 DNA sequence: TGTGCCAGCAGTGAAGACTCGCGGGGGGGCTATGAGCAGTTCTTC. Amino acid sequence: CASSEDSRGGYEQFF.

The chain employs TRBV6-6 and TRBJ1-2; TRBD1 aligns across 9 bases. V lost 6 bases, J lost 1 base, and 6 bases stayed unmatched. Germline loops: CDR1 MNHNY, CDR2 SVGAGI (reference sequence). This CDR3 is 15 amino acids long. In DNA, the CDR3 is TGTGCCAGCAGGCCCCCGGACAGGGGTAACTATGGCTACACCTTC. Protein sequence: CASRPPDRGNYGYTF.

The chain's CDR3 is CASSQDGSAATYGYTF. The CDR3 nucleotides are TGTGCCAGCAGCCAAGACGGGTCAGCGGCCACCTATGGCTACACCTTC. The rearrangement uses TRBV4-2 and TRBJ1-2; D gene uncertain. The CDR3 consists of 16 residues. Per the germline V gene, CDR1 is LGHNA and CDR2 is YNFKEQ. Between the trimmed V and J ends, which lost 0 bases and 4 bases, there was a span of 15 bases.

This chain uses TRBV6-5 with TRBJ1-5; 8 nucleotides match TRBD1. The V and J ends lost 8 bases and 13 bases, in that order; junction bases with no gene match: 16. This CDR3 has 14 residues. Germline CDR1 reads MNHEY; CDR2 reads SVGAGI. The CDR3 DNA follows: TGTGCCAGCTGCCGGGACAGGAAAACGAGGGAGCAGCATTTT. It is translated as CASCRDRKTREQHF.

The genes are TRBV6-5 and TRBJ2-7, with 8 nucleotides matching TRBD1. Germline CDR1 reads MNHEY; CDR2 reads SVGAGI. The CDR3 loop spans 13 amino acids. V gave up 5 bases and J gave up 3 bases; unmatched junction bases: 3. In nucleotides, the CDR3 is TGTGCCAGCAGTCAGGGGGCTTACTACGAGCAGTACTTC. Residues: CASSQGAYYEQYF.

In its sample, this clone was seen a few times. The chain links TRBV18 to TRBJ1-1; tentative D call: TRBD1 (6 bases). The germline CDR1 and CDR2 sequences are KGHSH and LQKENI. Deletions cut 2 bases from V and 2 bases from J, with 12 bases between. The CDR3 spans 15 residues. CDR3 DNA: TGTGCCAGCTCACCAGTGGCAGGGGCCAACACTGAAGCTTTCTTT. This translates into CASSPVAGANTEAFF.

V and J are TRBV6-5 and TRBJ2-7; 10 bases match TRBD1. Germline V lookup: CDR1 MNHEY, CDR2 SVGAGI. The CDR3 contains 14 residues. V gave up 5 bases and J gave up 7 bases; unmatched junction bases: 8. The CDR3 coding sequence is TGTGCCAGCAGTCGCCGGGACAGGGGTCTGGAGCAGTACTTC. Amino acids: CASSRRDRGLEQYF.

CDR3 coding DNA: TGTGCCAGCAGTTACTGGGCAGGCCCAGCTAACTATGGCTACACCTTC. Protein: CASSYWAGPANYGYTF. The V and J genes are TRBV6-5 and TRBJ1-2, with D hard to call. From germline, CDR1 is MNHEY and CDR2 SVGAGI. V shed 1 base and J shed 0 bases, with 12 bases lying between them. The length of the CDR3 is 16 residues.

The rearrangement links TRBV7-8 to TRBJ2-2; 9 bases align to TRBD2. After removal of 5 bases from V and 4 bases from J, the junction contained 11 bases not matched to a gene. This CDR3 has 17 residues. In germline, CDR1 is SGHVS, CDR2 FQNEAQ. The CDR3 loop is CASSPGVAGGGTGELFF. The DNA for the CDR3 is TGTGCCAGCAGCCCAGGGGTTGCGGGGGGGGGCACCGGGGAGCTGTTTTTT.

The rearrangement joins TRBV29-1 to TRBJ1-1, with 7 bases matching TRBD1. Germline loops: CDR1 SQVTM, CDR2 ANQGSEA. The length of the CDR3 is 15 residues. V shed 8 bases, J shed 0 bases, and the junction held 12 bases outside the gene matches. CDR3 in amino acids: CSSSQGWGMNTEAFF. The CDR3 coding sequence is TGCAGCTCATCACAGGGGTGGGGAATGAACACTGAAGCTTTCTTT.

The chain employs TRBV7-3 and TRBJ2-2; 8 nucleotides align to TRBD2. Losses at the gene ends were 6 bases for V and 0 bases for J; bases not matched to a gene: 3. The length of the CDR3 is 15 residues. Germline V gene lookup returns CDR1 SGHTA and CDR2 FQGTGA. CDR3 DNA: TGTGCCAGCAGTCCGGGACTAGCGAACACCGGGGAGCTGTTTTTT. This gives the protein CASSPGLANTGELFF.

The CDR3, as DNA: TGTGCCAGCTCACCACGGCAGGGCGGCACCGGGGAGCTGTTTTTT. Its translation is CASSPRQGGTGELFF. This sequence joins TRBV18 and TRBJ2-2, with D perhaps TRBD1 (5 bases). This CDR3 is built from 15 residues. Germline V gene sequence: CDR1 KGHSH, CDR2 LQKENI. V was trimmed by 1 base and J by 4 bases, leaving 10 bases between them.

The rearrangement joins TRBV5-1 to TRBJ1-1, with 10 bases lining up with TRBD1. This CDR3 has 12 amino acids. Germline V lookup: CDR1 SGHRS, CDR2 YFSETQ. With V trimmed by 7 bases and J by 3 bases, 0 bases remained unmatched. CDR3 nucleotide sequence: TGCGCCAGCGGACAGGGGGACACTGAAGCTTTCTTT. Encoded protein: CASGQGDTEAFF.

The chain carries TRBV9 and TRBJ2-5, with 8 nucleotides matching TRBD2. J gave up 1 base and V 1 base, and 6 bases lay outside the gene matches. Germline V lookup: CDR1 SGDLS, CDR2 YYNGEE. The CDR3 extends over 16 amino acids. CDR3 amino acids: CASSVTAGAPQETQYF. CDR3 in DNA: TGTGCCAGCAGCGTAACAGCGGGGGCCCCCCAAGAGACCCAGTACTTC.

This chain joins TRBV11-1 and TRBJ1-1, with 7 bases aligning to TRBD1. Germline trimming cut 2 bases from V and 2 bases from J; bases unmatched to any gene: 2. The germline V gene encodes CDR1 SGHAT and CDR2 FQDESV (reference sequence). The CDR3 consists of 14 residues. CDR3 sequence (DNA): TGTGCCAGCAGCTTAAACAGGGGAAACACTGAAGCTTTCTTT. Its translation: CASSLNRGNTEAFF.

The chain uses TRBV5-1 and TRBJ2-6; tentatively, D is TRBD2 (7 bases). This CDR3 is built from 18 residues. V was clipped by 4 bases and J by 0 bases, with 17 bases between them. CDR1 is SGHRS, CDR2 YFSETQ, per germline. This chain's CDR3 is CASSVEGGLLSGANVLTF. In nucleotides, the CDR3 is TGCGCCAGCAGCGTGGAGGGGGGGCTCCTCTCTGGGGCCAACGTCCTGACTTTC.

The chain has TRBV15 and TRBJ2-4; 9 positions agree with TRBD2. With V trimmed by 3 bases and J by 6 bases, 6 bases remained unmatched. The length of the CDR3 is 15 residues. CDR1 and CDR2 (germline): LNHNV, YYDKDF (reference sequence). The CDR3 DNA is TGTGCCACCAGCAGTTTAGCGGGGGTCGGAAACATTCAGTACTTC. Translation: CATSSLAGVGNIQYF.

The sample holds a few counts of this clone. This sequence joins TRBV7-8 and TRBJ1-5; possibly TRBD1 for D (5 bases). V was shortened by 5 bases and J by 6 bases, with 20 bases between the two germline ends. The CDR3 spans 16 residues. Germline assignment: CDR1 SGHVS and CDR2 FQNEAQ. The CDR3 loop is CASSPVRGDPSQPQHF. CDR3 DNA sequence: TGTGCCAGCAGCCCCGTTCGGGGGGACCCCAGTCAGCCCCAGCATTTT.

The rearrangement joins TRBV25-1 to TRBJ1-2, with D perhaps TRBD1 (6 bases). V was pared by 9 bases and J by 6 bases, with 17 bases between. The CDR3 sequence is 13 residues long. CDR1 MGHDK and CDR2 SYGVNS come from the germline V gene. The CDR3 coding sequence is TGTGCCAGTCGCCTGACAGGTGGGAATGGCTACACCTTC. Translating gives CASRLTGGNGYTF.

The chain joins TRBV6-6 to TRBJ2-7; 7 bases match TRBD1. The CDR3 has 14 residues. V was clipped by 6 bases and J by 2 bases; unmatched bases: 7. Per germline, CDR1 MNHNY and CDR2 SVGAGI (reference sequence). As DNA, the CDR3 is TGTGCCAGCAGAGTCCGGGACAGCGCCTACGAGCAGTACTTC. Its protein product is CASRVRDSAYEQYF.

The chain carries TRBV5-6 and TRBJ2-7; 10 nucleotides line up with TRBD2. The germline gives CDR1 SGHDT, CDR2 YYEEEE. The V segment lost 4 bases and the J segment 0 bases; nucleotides outside the gene matches: 16. The CDR3 loop spans 19 amino acids. In DNA, the CDR3 is TGTGCCAGCAGCCCCAGGAGGTGGACGGCTAGCGGGAGCTCCTACGAGCAGTACTTC. It yields the protein CASSPRRWTASGSSYEQYF.

V and J are TRBV5-1 and TRBJ1-3; D possibly corresponds to TRBD1 (6 bases). Germline CDR1 SGHRS, CDR2 YFSETQ. The V and J ends lost 0 bases and 4 bases respectively, with 14 bases between them. The CDR3 is 16 amino acids. The CDR3 spells CASSLGQDRKGNTIYF. The CDR3 DNA is TGCGCCAGCAGCTTGGGACAGGATAGGAAAGGAAACACCATATATTTT.

The V gene is TRBV11-2, the J gene TRBJ2-2; 7 nucleotides agree with TRBD1. This CDR3 is built from 16 residues. The V gene end was trimmed by 6 bases and the J gene end by 0 bases; junction bases not matched to a gene: 7. CDR1 and CDR2 (germline): SGHAT, FQNNGV. CDR3 in DNA: TGTGCCAGCAGGGAACCGGGACAGCCGAACACCGGGGAGCTGTTTTTT. It encodes CASREPGQPNTGELFF.

The genes are TRBV4-1 and TRBJ2-4, with D maybe TRBD1 (5 bases). V was trimmed by 3 bases and J by 9 bases, leaving 15 bases between them. This CDR3 has 14 residues. Germline loops: CDR1 MGHRA, CDR2 YSYEKL. DNA for the CDR3: TGCGCCAGCAGCCACCCGGCAGGGTTGGGCATTCAGTACTTC. Its translation: CASSHPAGLGIQYF.

This clone was counted once. The chain recombines TRBV27 with TRBJ1-1, with 9 bases fitting TRBD1. This CDR3 is built from 15 residues. The J segment lost 3 bases and the V segment lost 4 bases, leaving 6 bases of the junction unmatched. The germline V gene encodes CDR1 MNHEY and CDR2 SMNVEV (reference sequence). The CDR3 protein is CASSWGQGGYTEAFF. The CDR3 region has the DNA TGTGCCAGCAGTTGGGGACAGGGCGGATACACTGAAGCTTTCTTT.

The CDR3 region is CATSRDSNGYTF. In nucleotides, the CDR3 is TGTGCCACCAGCAGGGACTCAAATGGCTACACCTTC. The V gene is TRBV15, the J gene TRBJ1-2; D is uncertain. Trimming took off 3 bases at V and 6 bases at J, with 8 bases between the two ends. Per the germline V gene, CDR1 is LNHNV and CDR2 is YYDKDF (reference sequence). This CDR3 is built from 12 residues.

V gene TRBV29-1 combines with J gene TRBJ2-5; a weak D match, TRBD2 (6 bases). The CDR3 runs 13 residues. V was shortened by 5 bases and J by 6 bases, with 16 bases between the two germline ends. Germline lookup yields CDR1 SQVTM and CDR2 ANQGSEA. CDR3 in amino acids: CSVLQGGGKTQYF. CDR3 DNA: TGCAGCGTTCTGCAGGGTGGCGGGAAGACCCAGTACTTC.

The V and J genes are TRBV30 and TRBJ2-3; TRBD2 aligns across 8 bases. This CDR3 spans 13 amino acids. J lost 9 bases, V lost 0 bases, and 5 bases had no gene match. Germline loops: CDR1 GTSNPN, CDR2 SVGIG (reference sequence). CDR3: CAWSVRRGGTQYF. CDR3 DNA: TGTGCCTGGAGTGTACGTCGGGGGGGGACGCAGTATTTT.

This clone has only a few counts. This chain uses TRBV5-4 with TRBJ2-2, with D tentatively TRBD1 or TRBD2 (6 bases each). Between the trimmed V and J ends, which lost 4 bases and 6 bases, there was a span of 16 bases. The CDR3 is 15 amino acids. Germline V CDR1 and CDR2: SGHNT, YYREEE (reference sequence). As DNA, the CDR3 is TGTGCCAGCAGCCTGGGGGGCAGGGCCGCCGGGGAGCTGTTTTTT. Protein: CASSLGGRAAGELFF.